This T cell receptor beta chain derives from a study of post-analysis software for immune sequencing data. About this clonotype: Its antigen is still unknown.

Prepared libraries of TCR beta cDNA carried unique molecular identifiers. Each batch of about 0.9 to 10 million T cells produced 500,000 to 550,000 cDNA molecules. Each CDR3 protein is one row after TCRdb ran MiXCR on the PCR reads. The sample contains about 170,000 distinct CDR3 sequences, approximately 31% of which appear only once. Study conclusions and caveats: Pronounced co-clustering by F measure was evident among identically batched samples. When compared against controls, multiple sclerosis patients showed significantly lower normalized Chao1 diversity. Relative to controls, patients had 5 or 6 TRBV segments at higher frequency, with TRBV5-6, TRBV5-1 and TRBV20-1 among these.

V lost 3 bases and J lost 6, with 6 bases in between. Germline CDR1 and CDR2: MDHEN and SYDVKM. The CDR3 runs to 12 residues. The sample was blood. The chain is built from TRBV28 and TRBJ2-1; no clear D gene. The TCR was taken from a girl aged 10 to 17 with multiple sclerosis. The CDR3 spells CASSFFGNEQFF. CDR3 bases: TGTGCCAGCAGTTTTTTCGGCAATGAGCAGTTCTTC.